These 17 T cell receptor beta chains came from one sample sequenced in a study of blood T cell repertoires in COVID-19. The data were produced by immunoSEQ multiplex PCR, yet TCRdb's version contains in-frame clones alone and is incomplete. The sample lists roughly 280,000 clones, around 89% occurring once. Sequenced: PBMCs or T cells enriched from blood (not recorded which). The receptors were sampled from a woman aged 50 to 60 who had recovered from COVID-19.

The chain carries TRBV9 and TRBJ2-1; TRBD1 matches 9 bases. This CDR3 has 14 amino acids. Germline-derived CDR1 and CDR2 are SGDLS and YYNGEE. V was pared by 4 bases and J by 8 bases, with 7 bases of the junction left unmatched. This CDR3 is CASSPRDRVHEQFF. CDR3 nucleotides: TGTGCCAGCAGCCCCCGGGACAGGGTACATGAGCAGTTCTTC.

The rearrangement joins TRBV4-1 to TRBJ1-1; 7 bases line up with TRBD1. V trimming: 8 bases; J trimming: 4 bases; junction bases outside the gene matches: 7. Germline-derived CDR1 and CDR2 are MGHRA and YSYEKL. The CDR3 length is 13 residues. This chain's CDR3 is CASRVGQSTEAFF. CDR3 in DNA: TGCGCCAGCCGGGTGGGACAGAGCACTGAAGCTTTCTTT.

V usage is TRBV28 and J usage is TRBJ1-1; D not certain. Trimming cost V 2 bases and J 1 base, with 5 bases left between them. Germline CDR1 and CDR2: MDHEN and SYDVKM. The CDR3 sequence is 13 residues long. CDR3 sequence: CASSLRRNTEAFF. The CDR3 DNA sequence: TGTGCCAGCAGTTTACGTAGGAACACTGAAGCTTTCTTT.

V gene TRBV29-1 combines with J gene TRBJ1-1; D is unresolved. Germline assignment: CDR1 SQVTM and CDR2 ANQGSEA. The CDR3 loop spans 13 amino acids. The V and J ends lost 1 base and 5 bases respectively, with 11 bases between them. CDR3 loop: CSVEAMGGTEAFF. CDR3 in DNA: TGCAGCGTTGAAGCTATGGGAGGGACTGAAGCTTTCTTT.

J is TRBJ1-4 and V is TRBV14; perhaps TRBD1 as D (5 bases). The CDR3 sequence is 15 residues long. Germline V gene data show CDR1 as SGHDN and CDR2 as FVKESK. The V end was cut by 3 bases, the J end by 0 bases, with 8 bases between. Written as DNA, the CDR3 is TGTGCCAGCAGCCAGCTGACAGCAACTAATGAAAAACTGTTTTTT. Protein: CASSQLTATNEKLFF.

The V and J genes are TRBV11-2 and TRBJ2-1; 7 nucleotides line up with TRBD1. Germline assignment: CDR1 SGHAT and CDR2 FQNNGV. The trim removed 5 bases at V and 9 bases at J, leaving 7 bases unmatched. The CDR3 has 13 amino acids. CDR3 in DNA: TGTGCCAGCAGCATAAGGGGGCGAGGTGAGCAGTTCTTC. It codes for CASSIRGRGEQFF.

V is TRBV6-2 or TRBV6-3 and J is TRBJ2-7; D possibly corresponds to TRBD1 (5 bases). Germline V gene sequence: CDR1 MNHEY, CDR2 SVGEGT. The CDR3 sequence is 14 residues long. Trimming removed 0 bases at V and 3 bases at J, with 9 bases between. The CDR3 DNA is TGTGCCAGCAGTTACTCTGGCAGGGTCTACGAGCAGTACTTC. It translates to CASSYSGRVYEQYF.

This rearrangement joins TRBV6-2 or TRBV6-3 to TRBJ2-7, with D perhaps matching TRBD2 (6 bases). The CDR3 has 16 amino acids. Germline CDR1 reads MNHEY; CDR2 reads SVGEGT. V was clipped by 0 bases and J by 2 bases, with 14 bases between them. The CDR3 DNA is TGTGCCAGCAGTTACTCGGTCGGCGGGACCCCCTACGAGCAGTACTTC. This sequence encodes CASSYSVGGTPYEQYF.

CDR3: CASSIVWTQGPNTEAFF. The CDR3, as DNA: TGTGCCAGTAGTATAGTCTGGACACAGGGCCCGAACACTGAAGCTTTCTTT. The V and J genes are TRBV19 and TRBJ1-1; D might be TRBD1 (6 bases). Per the germline V gene, CDR1 is LNHDA and CDR2 is SQIVND (reference sequence). The CDR3 is 17 amino acids. Trimming removed 1 base from V and 1 base from J, with 16 bases in between.

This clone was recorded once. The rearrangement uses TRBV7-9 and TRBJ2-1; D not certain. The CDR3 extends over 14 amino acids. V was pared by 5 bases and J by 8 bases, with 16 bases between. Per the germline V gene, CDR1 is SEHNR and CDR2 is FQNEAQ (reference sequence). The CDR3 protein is CASSREKREDEQFF. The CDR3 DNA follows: TGTGCCAGCAGCCGAGAGAAGCGAGAAGATGAGCAGTTCTTC.

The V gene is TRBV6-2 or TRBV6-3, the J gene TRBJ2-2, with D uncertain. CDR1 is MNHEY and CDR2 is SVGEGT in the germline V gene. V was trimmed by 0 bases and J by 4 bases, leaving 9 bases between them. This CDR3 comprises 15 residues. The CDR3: CASSYSSQATGELFF. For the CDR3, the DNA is TGTGCCAGCAGTTACTCGAGTCAGGCCACCGGGGAGCTGTTTTTT.

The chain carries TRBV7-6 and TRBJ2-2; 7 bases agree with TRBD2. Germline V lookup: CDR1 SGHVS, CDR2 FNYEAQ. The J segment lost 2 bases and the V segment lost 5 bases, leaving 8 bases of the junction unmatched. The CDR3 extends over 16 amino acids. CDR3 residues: CASSLTSALNTGELFF. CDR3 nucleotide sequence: TGTGCCAGCAGCCTCACTAGCGCCCTCAACACCGGGGAGCTGTTTTTT.

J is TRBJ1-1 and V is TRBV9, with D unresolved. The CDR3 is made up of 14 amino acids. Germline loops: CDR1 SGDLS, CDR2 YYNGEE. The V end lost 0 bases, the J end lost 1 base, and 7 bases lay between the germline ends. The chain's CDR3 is CASSVAPGNTEAFF. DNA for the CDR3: TGTGCCAGCAGCGTAGCTCCGGGGAACACTGAAGCTTTCTTT.

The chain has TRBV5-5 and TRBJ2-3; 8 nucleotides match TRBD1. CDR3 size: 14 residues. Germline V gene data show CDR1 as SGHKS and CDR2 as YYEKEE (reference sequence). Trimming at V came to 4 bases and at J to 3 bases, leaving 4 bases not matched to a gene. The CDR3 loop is CASSQRQGTDTQYF. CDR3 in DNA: TGTGCCAGCAGCCAGAGACAGGGGACAGATACGCAGTATTTT.

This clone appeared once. The CDR3 DNA sequence: TGTGCCAGCAGTGGAGACAGGGAAGTAACAGATACGCAGTATTTT. This translates into CASSGDREVTDTQYF. This chain links TRBV6-2 or TRBV6-3 with TRBJ2-3; TRBD1 matches 7 bases. Germline values: CDR1 MNHEY, CDR2 SVGEGT. The CDR3 covers 15 residues. Germline trimming cut 5 bases from V and 3 bases from J; bases unmatched to any gene: 8.

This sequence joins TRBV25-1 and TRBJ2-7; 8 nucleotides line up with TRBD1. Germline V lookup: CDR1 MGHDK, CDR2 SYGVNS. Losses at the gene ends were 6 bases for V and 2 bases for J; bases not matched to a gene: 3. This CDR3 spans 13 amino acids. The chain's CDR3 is CASRKDRAYEQYF. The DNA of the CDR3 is TGTGCCAGCAGAAAGGACAGGGCCTACGAGCAGTACTTC.

CDR3 DNA sequence: TGTGCCAGCAGCCAAGAGACTAGCGGGAGGGGATACGAGCAGTACTTC. As protein: CASSQETSGRGYEQYF. The chain joins TRBV4-2 to TRBJ2-7, with 14 bases that match TRBD2. This CDR3 spans 16 amino acids. J gave up 4 bases and V 0 bases, and 2 bases lay outside the gene matches. Germline V gene lookup returns CDR1 LGHNA and CDR2 YNFKEQ.